These 29 T cell receptor beta chains share one sample of origin, sequenced in a study of cytomegalovirus exposure and HLA in healthy donors. Use of 60 Vbeta and 13 Jbeta primers characterized the PCR. Clones were sequenced by immunoSEQ multiplex PCR, and TCRdb holds only the in-frame ones, with some missing. This sample has about 130,000 clones, with approximately 80% found just once. The sequencing input was PBMCs. The source is a man aged 25 to 45 in good health and CMV-seronegative.

The chain combines TRBV10-1 with TRBJ2-1, with 12 bases aligning to TRBD2. The V segment lost 3 bases and the J segment 2 bases; nucleotides outside the gene matches: 5. The CDR3 has 17 residues. The germline V gene has CDR1 WNHNN and CDR2 SYGVQD (reference sequence). The CDR3 loop reads CASSDRTSGTTYNEQFF. For the CDR3, the DNA is TGCGCCAGCAGTGATCGGACTAGCGGGACAACCTACAATGAGCAGTTCTTC.

The rearrangement joins TRBV6-5 to TRBJ1-5; D unclear. Germline CDR1 reads MNHEY; CDR2 reads SVGAGI. Between the trimmed V and J ends, which lost 5 bases and 7 bases, there was a span of 15 bases. The CDR3 totals 14 residues. In DNA form, the CDR3 reads TGTGCCAGCAGTGTTGGGCAGAAAGGCCAGCCCCAGCATTTT. Amino acids: CASSVGQKGQPQHF.

This chain connects TRBV7-2 to TRBJ2-2, with 8 bases identical to TRBD2. The J segment lost 4 bases and the V segment lost 2 bases, leaving 3 bases of the junction unmatched. Germline values: CDR1 SGHTA, CDR2 FQGNSA. The length of the CDR3 is 15 residues. The CDR3 DNA reads as TGTGCCAGCAGCTTACCGCGGGAGGTCACCGGGGAGCTGTTTTTT. Protein: CASSLPREVTGELFF.

Worth noting for this clone: The CDR3 carries no conserved terminal phenylalanine or tryptophan, so it likely arises from a read error. In DNA, the CDR3 is TGTGCCAGCAGCTTGGAAAGGGGCACTGAAGCTTTCTCT. Translating it yields CASSLERGTEAFS. The chain carries TRBV5-8 and TRBJ1-1, with D perhaps TRBD1 (5 bases). Germline V lookup: CDR1 SGHTS, CDR2 YDEGEE. V was clipped by 0 bases and J by 4 bases, with 7 bases between them. The CDR3 runs to 13 residues.

This rearrangement joins TRBV6-1 to TRBJ2-5; 12 bases agree with TRBD2. Germline V gives CDR1 MNHNS, CDR2 SASEGT. Losses at the gene ends were 8 bases for V and 3 bases for J; bases not matched to a gene: 4. This CDR3 contains 14 residues. CDR3 amino acids: CASLRLAGEETQYF. CDR3 coding DNA: TGTGCCAGCTTGAGACTAGCGGGAGAAGAGACCCAGTACTTC.

This clone came up a few times. This chain uses TRBV30 with TRBJ1-1, with D possibly matching TRBD1 (5 bases). CDR3 length equals 14 residues. Germline CDR1 and CDR2: GTSNPN and SVGIG (reference sequence). V lost 0 bases and J lost 2, with 10 bases in between. The CDR3 loop is CAWSVSGINTEAFF. In DNA, the CDR3 is TGTGCCTGGAGTGTTTCAGGGATTAACACTGAAGCTTTCTTT.

The chain recombines TRBV6-1 with TRBJ1-1, with a possible D match to TRBD1 (6 bases). Looked up from germline, CDR1 is MNHNS and CDR2 is SASEGT. This CDR3 has 14 residues. The V and J ends lost 7 bases and 1 base respectively, with 13 bases between them. The CDR3 region is CASIGPGQNTEAFF. The CDR3 coding sequence is TGTGCCAGCATCGGACCGGGACAGAACACTGAAGCTTTCTTT.

The J gene is TRBJ1-4, the V gene TRBV28, with 7 bases that match TRBD1. CDR3 length: 16 residues. Per germline, CDR1 MDHEN and CDR2 SYDVKM. V lost 4 bases, J lost 3 bases, and 8 bases stayed unmatched. The CDR3 protein is CASSSGTALSNEKLFF. DNA of the CDR3: TGTGCCAGCAGTTCTGGGACAGCCCTTTCTAATGAAAAACTGTTTTTT. The entire variable domain, with the rest obtained from reference TRBV28 and TRBJ1-4, is as follows: DVKVTQSSRYLVKRTGEKVFLECVQDMDHENMFWYRQDPGLGLRLIYFSYDVKMKEKGDIPEGYSVSREKKERFSLILESASTNQTSMYLCASSSGTALSNEKLFFGSGTQLSVL.

V gene TRBV11-2 combines with J gene TRBJ2-5; 14 bases fit TRBD2. This CDR3 comprises 15 residues. J gave up 4 bases and V 5 bases, and 3 bases lay outside the gene matches. The V gene's germline CDR1 is SGHAT and CDR2 FQNNGV. Here the CDR3 DNA reads TGTGCCAGCAGCAAGACTAGCGGGAGGGCAGAGACCCAGTACTTC. It is translated as CASSKTSGRAETQYF.

V usage is TRBV7-9 and J usage is TRBJ1-2; maybe TRBD1 (6 bases). Germline assignment: CDR1 SEHNR and CDR2 FQNEAQ (reference sequence). Trimming removed 5 bases from V and 8 bases from J, with 15 bases in between. CDR3 size: 13 residues. CDR3 in DNA: TGTGCCAGCAGCCCGAGGGGGGGCAACGGCTACACCTTC. Translated: CASSPRGGNGYTF. Full variable domain (missing parts from reference TRBV7-9 and TRBJ1-2): DTGVSQNPRHKITKRGQNVTFRCDPISEHNRLYWYRQTLGQGPEFLTYFQNEAQLEKSRLLSDRFSAERPKGSFSTLEIQRTEQGDSAMYLCASSPRGGNGYTFGSGTRLTVV.

The chain links TRBV5-1 to TRBJ1-2; D is possibly TRBD1 (6 bases). The CDR3 has 16 residues. CDR1 is SGHRS, CDR2 YFSETQ, per germline. V lost 0 bases to trimming and J lost 8 bases, with 20 bases between them. Here the CDR3 reads CASSLGTRQAHGGYTF. The DNA for the CDR3 is TGCGCCAGCAGCTTGGGTACCCGACAGGCTCACGGGGGCTACACCTTC. The full variable domain, its missing parts supplied by reference TRBV5-1 and TRBJ1-2, is KAGVTQTPRYLIKTRGQQVTLSCSPISGHRSVSWYQQTPGQGLQFLFEYFSETQRNKGNFPGRFSGRQFSNSRSEMNVSTLELGDSALYLCASSLGTRQAHGGYTFGSGTRLTVV.

The chain couples TRBV27 to TRBJ1-1; D ambiguous. Trimming took off 6 bases at V and 3 bases at J, with 14 bases between the two ends. From germline, CDR1 is MNHEY and CDR2 SMNVEV (reference sequence). The CDR3 is 14 amino acids. The CDR3 loop reads CASSFREGHTEAFF. The CDR3 DNA sequence: TGTGCCAGCAGCTTCCGGGAGGGTCACACTGAAGCTTTCTTT.

This chain links TRBV6-6 with TRBJ2-1; the D gene is possibly TRBD2 (6 bases). Germline V gene lookup returns CDR1 MNHNY and CDR2 SVGAGI (reference sequence). CDR3 length equals 12 residues. The germline V and J ends were trimmed by 5 bases and 8 bases, with 10 bases remaining between them. In nucleotides, the CDR3 is TGTGCCAGCAGTCATACTAGCTATGAGCAGTTCTTC. The encoded protein is CASSHTSYEQFF.

This clone was seen once. The gene calls are TRBV7-2 and TRBJ1-2; D is unclear. The CDR3 loop spans 12 amino acids. CDR1 is SGHTA, CDR2 FQGNSA, per germline. V was pared by 5 bases and J by 8 bases, with 12 bases between. DNA for the CDR3: TGTGCCAGCAGCCTTGAGGTCTCAGGCTACACCTTC. Translating gives CASSLEVSGYTF.

The genes are TRBV9 and TRBJ1-2; D unresolved. Between the trimmed V and J ends, which lost 4 bases and 0 bases, there was a span of 7 bases. Germline CDR1 and CDR2: SGDLS and YYNGEE. The CDR3 sequence is 13 residues long. The CDR3 loop is CASSPPANYGYTF. The CDR3 DNA reads TGTGCCAGCAGCCCCCCGGCTAACTATGGCTACACCTTC.

Only one count was recorded for this clone. The rearrangement links TRBV7-8 to TRBJ2-5; D not certain. Per germline, CDR1 SGHVS and CDR2 FQNEAQ. This CDR3 has 13 amino acids. Trimming removed 4 bases from V and 5 bases from J, with 11 bases in between. The CDR3 reads CASSSFIVETQYF. CDR3 bases: TGTGCCAGCAGCTCATTCATTGTGGAGACCCAGTACTTC.

The rearrangement joins TRBV6-1 to TRBJ2-5; TRBD1 is a possible D gene (6 bases). In germline, CDR1 is MNHNS, CDR2 SASEGT. The CDR3 is made up of 16 amino acids. V was pared by 2 bases and J by 5 bases, with 18 bases between. The CDR3 DNA reads TGTGCCAGCAGTGAATTACTCAGGGGCACGGCGGAGACCCAGTACTTC. The encoded protein is CASSELLRGTAETQYF.

The rearrangement uses TRBV15 and TRBJ2-7, with D perhaps matching TRBD2 (6 bases). Germline CDR1 is LNHNV and CDR2 is YYDKDF (reference sequence). Trimming left V 4 bases short and J 7 bases short, with 8 bases between. The CDR3 runs 11 residues. CDR3 nucleotides: TGTGCCACCAGCACAGGAGGGGAGCAGTACTTC. Protein: CATSTGGEQYF. The whole variable domain, filled in from reference TRBV15 and TRBJ2-7, reads DAMVIQNPRYQVTQFGKPVTLSCSQTLNHNVMYWYQQKSSQAPKLLFHYYDKDFNNEADTPDNFQSRRPNTSFCFLDIRSPGLGDTAMYLCATSTGGEQYFGPGTRLTVT.

The V gene is TRBV27, the J gene TRBJ2-5; a possible D gene is TRBD1 (5 bases). V was trimmed by 5 bases and J by 5 bases, leaving 9 bases between them. The length of the CDR3 is 12 residues. The V gene's germline CDR1 is MNHEY and CDR2 SMNVEV (reference sequence). Here the CDR3 DNA reads TGTGCCAGCAGTCTCCCAGGGGAGACCCAGTACTTC. Amino acids: CASSLPGETQYF.

The V gene is TRBV6-1, the J gene TRBJ1-5; D is possibly TRBD1 (5 bases). Germline V gene lookup returns CDR1 MNHNS and CDR2 SASEGT. V gave up 4 bases and J gave up 4 bases, with 8 bases separating them. The CDR3 is 13 amino acids. As DNA, the CDR3 is TGTGCCAGCAGTGCGACAGCGAATCAGCCCCAGCATTTT. Encoded protein: CASSATANQPQHF.

The chain carries TRBV19 and TRBJ2-5; the D is unclear. V was shortened by 1 base and J by 4 bases, with 7 bases between the two germline ends. Looked up from germline, CDR1 is LNHDA and CDR2 is SQIVND (reference sequence). There are 13 residues in the CDR3. This CDR3 is CASSIVGLETQYF. The CDR3 nucleotides are TGTGCCAGTAGTATAGTTGGCTTAGAGACCCAGTACTTC.

The V call is TRBV28, the J call TRBJ1-5, with D unclear. CDR1 and CDR2 from the germline V gene are MDHEN and SYDVKM. Trimming left V 3 bases short and J 2 bases short, with 8 bases between. This CDR3 is built from 14 residues. The CDR3 sequence is CASSLTNRNQPQHF. CDR3 DNA sequence: TGTGCCAGCAGTTTGACAAACCGCAATCAGCCCCAGCATTTT.

In its sample, this clone was seen a few times. The V and J genes are TRBV10-3 and TRBJ2-7; 14 bases line up with TRBD2. The CDR3 spans 18 residues. CDR1 and CDR2 from the germline V gene are ENHRY and SYGVKD. The V gene end was trimmed by 2 bases and the J gene end by 2 bases; junction bases not matched to a gene: 8. This CDR3 is CAISEGGTSGRGAYEQYF. The DNA for the CDR3 is TGTGCCATCAGTGAGGGCGGGACTAGCGGGAGAGGGGCCTACGAGCAGTACTTC.

Concerning this clone itself: Other DNA sequences in the sample encode the same CDR3. The chain employs TRBV28 and TRBJ2-7; 11 bases agree with TRBD1. V dropped 4 bases and J dropped 1; count of bases not matched to a gene: 6. Germline V gene data show CDR1 as MDHEN and CDR2 as SYDVKM. This CDR3 comprises 16 residues. CDR3 protein: CASSSPRDRGSYEQYF. The CDR3, as DNA: TGTGCCAGCAGTTCTCCCCGGGACAGGGGGTCCTACGAGCAGTACTTC.

The J gene is TRBJ2-7, the V gene TRBV7-9; 8 bases match TRBD2. Germline lookup yields CDR1 SEHNR and CDR2 FQNEAQ (reference sequence). The CDR3 has 14 amino acids. V dropped 1 base and J dropped 7; count of bases not matched to a gene: 6. The CDR3 region is CASSLGTSLLEQYF. DNA of the CDR3: TGTGCCAGCAGCTTAGGGACTAGCCTCTTGGAGCAGTACTTC.

The rearrangement links TRBV7-9 to TRBJ2-2; D may be TRBD1 (5 bases). Germline V CDR1 and CDR2: SEHNR, FQNEAQ (reference sequence). The CDR3 runs to 15 residues. The V and J ends lost 4 bases and 1 base respectively, with 10 bases between them. CDR3 sequence (DNA): TGTGCCAGCAGCTCCCAGACAGTGAACACCGGGGAGCTGTTTTTT. Protein product: CASSSQTVNTGELFF.

The chain couples TRBV21-1 to TRBJ2-3; the table assigns TRBD2, which was not confirmed against the DNA. TRBV21-1 is flagged as a pseudogene. CDR3 length equals 14 residues. The DNA for the CDR3 is TGTGCCAGCCTTAGCGGGAGGGCCTGGGATACGCAGTATTTT. Protein: CASLSGRAWDTQYF.

The chain has TRBV9 and TRBJ2-7; possible D gene TRBD1, 6 bases. The CDR3 has 14 residues. Germline V CDR1 and CDR2: SGDLS, YYNGEE. V lost 3 bases to trimming and J lost 5 bases, with 15 bases between them. CDR3 nucleotides: TGTGCCAGCAGCGAAGGGGGACATAGAAACGAGCAGTACTTC. Translation: CASSEGGHRNEQYF.

The genes are TRBV30 and TRBJ2-3, with 7 bases aligning to TRBD1. From germline, CDR1 is GTSNPN and CDR2 SVGIG (reference sequence). With V trimmed by 0 bases and J by 5 bases, 5 bases remained unmatched. This CDR3 spans 14 amino acids. The CDR3 DNA is TGTGCCTGGAGTGTACTAGGGGGCAAAGATACGCAGTATTTT. Translated: CAWSVLGGKDTQYF.